The clone carrying this TCR beta chain came up once. Clones were sequenced by immunoSEQ multiplex PCR, and TCRdb holds only the in-frame ones, with some missing. This table holds approximately 580,000 clones, around 78% found once. V dropped 0 bases and J dropped 5 bases, with 4 bases sitting between them. Germline CDR1 and CDR2: SGHDN and FVKESK. This CDR3 spans 12 amino acids. The sample comes from a study of shared T cell receptors in the human thymus. The same sample was also used in a study of human thymus T cells. That paper adds: Donors consisted of healthy Finnish infants (having corrective surgery for congenital heart defects). Resections were taken during corrective heart surgery, and the thymus tissue came from these. Thymic and blood repertoires appeared to show biased V and J gene usage. In unrelated individuals, thymic repertoires overlapped highly, according to related research.

Sequenced sample: thymocytes. The source is a boy younger than two with a congenital heart defect. V and J are TRBV14 and TRBJ2-5; D call uncertain. CDR3: CASSQESETQYF. The CDR3 DNA follows: TGTGCCAGCAGCCAAGAGAGCGAGACCCAGTACTTC. The complete variable domain, with remaining parts taken from reference TRBV14 and TRBJ2-5, reads EAGVTQFPSHSVIEKGQTVTLRCDPISGHDNLYWYRRVMGKEIKFLLHFVKESKQDESGMPNNRFLAERTGGTYSTLKVQPAELEDSGVYFCASSQESETQYFGPGTRLLVL.